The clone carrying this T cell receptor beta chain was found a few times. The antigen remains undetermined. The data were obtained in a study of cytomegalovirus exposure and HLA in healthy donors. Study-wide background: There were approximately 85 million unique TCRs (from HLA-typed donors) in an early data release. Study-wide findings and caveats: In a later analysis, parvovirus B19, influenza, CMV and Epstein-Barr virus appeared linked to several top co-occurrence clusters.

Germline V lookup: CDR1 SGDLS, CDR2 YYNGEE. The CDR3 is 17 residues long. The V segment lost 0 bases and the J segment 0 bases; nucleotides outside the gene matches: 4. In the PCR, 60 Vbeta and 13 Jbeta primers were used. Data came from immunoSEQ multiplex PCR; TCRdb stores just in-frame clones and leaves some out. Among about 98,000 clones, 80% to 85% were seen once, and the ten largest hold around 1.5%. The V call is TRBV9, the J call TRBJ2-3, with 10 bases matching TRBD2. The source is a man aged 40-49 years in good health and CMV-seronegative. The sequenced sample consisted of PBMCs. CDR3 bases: TGTGCCAGCAGCGTAGGAGTGACTAGCGGGAGCACAGATACGCAGTATTTT. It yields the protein CASSVGVTSGSTDTQYF.